These T cell receptor beta chains were read from a single sample in a study of cytomegalovirus exposure and HLA in healthy donors. The protocol was immunoSEQ multiplex PCR, while the TCRdb copy is restricted to in-frame clones and leaves out a portion. This sample has some 180,000 clones, with roughly 82% found just once. Sequencing was done on a sample of PBMCs. Every receptor here comes from a middle-aged man in good health and CMV-seronegative. The CDR3 runs from the conserved cysteine through the conserved F or W. The D gene is left open where the match is weak. Rows give clone size only sometimes, using once, few, many, or a class for an expanded clone.

CDR3 protein	CDR3 DNA	clone size	V gene	J gene	D gene
CASSLRSYEQYF	TGTGCCAGCAGCTTACGCTCCTACGAGCAGTACTTC	.	TRBV7-2	TRBJ2-7	.
CATSRSRTQSYEQYF	TGTGCCACCAGCAGAAGTAGGACACAATCCTACGAGCAGTACTTC	.	TRBV15	TRBJ2-7	.
CASSRGLAGIPVEYF	TGTGCCAGCTCACGCGGACTAGCGGGAATTCCCGTTGAGTACTTC	.	TRBV18	TRBJ2-7	TRBD2
CSAGTGGAAFF	TGCAGTGCTGGGACAGGGGGCGCGGCTTTCTTT	.	TRBV20-1	TRBJ1-1	TRBD1
CASSLEGQASYEQYF	TGCGCCAGCAGCTTGGAGGGACAGGCCTCATACGAGCAGTACTTC	.	TRBV5-1	TRBJ2-7	TRBD1
CASSQPPKSDTEAFF	TGTGCCAGCAGCCAACCCCCTAAATCGGACACTGAAGCTTTCTTT	.	TRBV28	TRBJ1-1	.
CASSLDSGEKLFF	TGCGCCAGCAGCTTGGACTCAGGGGAAAAACTGTTTTTT	few	TRBV5-1	TRBJ1-4	.
CASSIRRTGRGLAKNIQYF	TGTGCCAGCAGCATACGACGGACAGGAAGAGGACTAGCCAAAAACATTCAGTACTTC	.	TRBV21-1	TRBJ2-4	.
CASSLAPQGQETQYF	TGTGCCAGCAGCTTAGCTCCCCAGGGCCAAGAGACCCAGTACTTC	.	TRBV7-2	TRBJ2-5	.
CAFGTDTYEQYF	TGTGCCTTCGGAACAGACACCTACGAGCAGTACTTC	once	TRBV30	TRBJ2-7	.